A single sample gave rise to the 14 T cell receptor beta chains below, sequenced in a study of early T cells in non-severe SARS-CoV-2 infection. In TCRdb, the 5' RACE reads were re-called with MiXCR into one record per CDR3 protein. The sample lists around 70,000 distinct CDR3 sequences; 12% were seen once. What was sequenced was whole blood. These TCRs come from an adult who was a healthcare worker with PCR-confirmed SARS-CoV-2 infection or an uninfected control (not recorded which).

The J gene is TRBJ2-3, the V gene TRBV5-4; D is possibly TRBD1 (5 bases). The CDR3 extends over 16 amino acids. Germline-derived CDR1 and CDR2 are SGHNT and YYREEE (reference sequence). The V end was cut by 0 bases, the J end by 2 bases, with 13 bases between. The CDR3 reads CASSLDRIIDTDTQYF. The CDR3 DNA reads as TGTGCCAGCAGCTTGGACAGGATCATAGACACAGATACGCAGTATTTT. Full variable domain (rest looked up from reference TRBV5-4 and TRBJ2-3): ETGVTQSPTHLIKTRGQQVTLRCSSQSGHNTVSWYQQALGQGPQFIFQYYREEENGRGNFPPRFSGLQFPNYSSELNVNALELDDSALYLCASSLDRIIDTDTQYFGPGTRLTVL.

The V call is TRBV28, the J call TRBJ1-2; no reliable D call. The CDR3 runs 11 residues. V lost 4 bases to trimming and J lost 8 bases, with 8 bases between them. The germline V gene has CDR1 MDHEN and CDR2 SYDVKM. The CDR3 sequence: CASSSNQGYTF. DNA of the CDR3: TGTGCCAGCAGTTCCAACCAAGGCTACACCTTC.

This clonotype was recorded many times. The gene calls are TRBV20-1 and TRBJ1-1; possible D gene TRBD1, 6 bases. Trimming took 4 bases from V and 4 from J, leaving 16 bases between them. Germline assignment: CDR1 DFQATT and CDR2 SNEGSKA (reference sequence). This CDR3 comprises 14 residues. Here the CDR3 DNA reads TGCAGTGCTACTGATACAGGGCGGGGCACTGAAGCTTTCTTT. Amino acids: CSATDTGRGTEAFF.

This clonotype was recorded at least ten times. The rearrangement uses TRBV3-1 and TRBJ2-7, with 8 positions matching TRBD1. Looked up from germline, CDR1 is LGHDT and CDR2 is YNNKEL (reference sequence). The CDR3 sequence is 15 residues long. Trimming took 2 bases from V and 2 from J; bases not matched to a gene: 5. The DNA of the CDR3 is TGTGCCAGCAGCCAAATGAGGACAGGGCCCTACGAGCAGTACTTC. This translates into CASSQMRTGPYEQYF.

The chain joins TRBV7-9 to TRBJ1-6; 8 positions match TRBD1. Germline loops: CDR1 SEHNR, CDR2 FQNEAQ (reference sequence). This CDR3 has 16 residues. With 3 bases clipped from V and 9 bases from J, the junction kept 10 bases outside the gene matches. CDR3 region: CASSLGDRSMSSPLHF. CDR3 sequence (DNA): TGTGCCAGCAGCTTGGGGGACAGGTCGATGTCTTCACCCCTCCACTTT.

This chain connects TRBV29-1 to TRBJ2-1; 10 bases map to TRBD1. V lost 1 base and J lost 4; bases outside the gene matches: 4. Germline V lookup: CDR1 SQVTM, CDR2 ANQGSEA. The CDR3 is made up of 15 amino acids. CDR3 in amino acids: CSVEGQGARYNEQFF. The DNA for the CDR3 is TGCAGCGTTGAAGGACAGGGGGCGAGGTACAATGAGCAGTTCTTC.

CDR3 in amino acids: CASSSHSGQGGSPLHF. The DNA for the CDR3 is TGTGCCAGCAGCTCGCATTCGGGACAGGGCGGTTCACCCCTCCACTTT. The chain recombines TRBV7-9 with TRBJ1-6, with 9 bases matching TRBD1. Germline V gene lookup returns CDR1 SEHNR and CDR2 FQNEAQ (reference sequence). This CDR3 contains 16 residues. Losses at the gene ends were 4 bases for V and 9 bases for J; bases not matched to a gene: 10.

This clonotype has ten or more counts. CDR3 in DNA: TGTGCCAGCGGGGACAGGACCTACGAGCAGTACTTC. Its translation: CASGDRTYEQYF. This sequence joins TRBV6-1 and TRBJ2-7, with TRBD1 matching over 8 bases. Germline values: CDR1 MNHNS, CDR2 SASEGT. The CDR3 covers 12 residues. Trimming at V came to 8 bases and at J to 2 bases, leaving 2 bases not matched to a gene.

The V and J genes are TRBV28 and TRBJ1-3; D remains unclear. The ends were cut back, 7 bases at V and 6 bases at J, with 7 bases in the middle. The CDR3 covers 11 residues. Germline lookup yields CDR1 MDHEN and CDR2 SYDVKM. CDR3 sequence reads: CASNAENTIYF. DNA of the CDR3: TGTGCCAGCAATGCCGAAAACACCATATATTTT.

This clonotype was found many times. The genes are TRBV30 and TRBJ1-6; 7 nucleotides agree with TRBD1. The germline V gene has CDR1 GTSNPN and CDR2 SVGIG (reference sequence). The CDR3 has 14 residues. V lost 5 bases, J lost 7 bases, and 8 bases stayed unmatched. CDR3 in amino acids: CAWGPGTVNSPLHF. Written as DNA, the CDR3 is TGTGCCTGGGGACCCGGGACAGTAAATTCACCCCTCCACTTT.

This clonotype was seen at least ten times. The chain uses TRBV28 and TRBJ1-3; D remains unclear. The V end lost 5 bases, the J end lost 1 base, and 6 bases lay between the germline ends. The CDR3 loop spans 13 amino acids. CDR1 MDHEN and CDR2 SYDVKM come from the germline V gene. The CDR3 nucleotides read TGTGCCAGCAGTACGGGGTCTGGAAACACCATATATTTT. It specifies CASSTGSGNTIYF.

This clonotype was seen repeatedly, ten times or more. The chain uses TRBV5-1 and TRBJ1-1; tentative D call: TRBD1 (6 bases). CDR1 and CDR2 from the germline V gene are SGHRS and YFSETQ. The CDR3 is made up of 13 amino acids. Trimming took off 4 bases at V and 4 bases at J, with 11 bases between the two ends. The CDR3 DNA follows: TGCGCCAGCAGCCCCAAGGGGGGCACTGAAGCTTTCTTT. Protein product: CASSPKGGTEAFF.

This clonotype was detected only a few times. The gene calls are TRBV7-9 and TRBJ1-1; D unresolved. Between the trimmed V and J ends, which lost 1 base and 5 bases, there was a span of 5 bases. Germline V lookup: CDR1 SEHNR, CDR2 FQNEAQ (reference sequence). The CDR3 spans 12 residues. The CDR3 region has the DNA TGTGCCAGCAGCTTAGGTCGGACTGAAGCTTTCTTT. Encoded protein: CASSLGRTEAFF.

The gene calls are TRBV18 and TRBJ2-1; the match to TRBD2 covers 11 bases. The CDR3 consists of 16 residues. J was trimmed by 4 bases and V by 4 bases; bases with no gene match: 6. Germline CDR1 reads KGHSH; CDR2 reads LQKENI. The CDR3 reads CASSRVGTSGYNEQFF. In nucleotides, the CDR3 is TGTGCCAGCTCACGGGTGGGGACTAGCGGTTACAATGAGCAGTTCTTC.